A selection of T cell receptor beta chains follows, all from one sample in a study of shared clonotypes between healthy human individuals. Measured with immunoSEQ multiplex PCR; TCRdb has only the in-frame clones, and not every one. The table has about 380,000 clones, about 97% seen once. Sequencing was carried out using memory CD8+ T cells sorted from blood. These receptors all stem from a man aged 25 to 40 in good health. CDR3s include the opening cysteine and the closing phenylalanine or tryptophan. Each record gives: J gene, clone size, D gene, V gene, CDR3 protein, CDR3 DNA. The D gene is left open where the match is weak. Not every row has a clone size; where given, it reads once, few, many or a size class.

J gene: TRBJ2-7; clone size: NA; D gene: NA; V gene: TRBV28; CDR3 protein: CASGGSPYEQYF; CDR3 DNA: TGTGCCAGCGGTGGGTCCCCCTACGAGCAGTACTTC
J gene: TRBJ2-7; clone size: once; D gene: TRBD2; V gene: TRBV7-3; CDR3 protein: CASSARPGGGYEQYF; CDR3 DNA: TGTGCCAGCAGCGCGAGACCGGGAGGAGGCTACGAGCAGTACTTC
J gene: TRBJ2-5; clone size: NA; D gene: TRBD1; V gene: TRBV5-1; CDR3 protein: CASSLPGTGAETQYF; CDR3 DNA: TGCGCCAGCAGCCTCCCCGGGACAGGGGCAGAGACCCAGTACTTC
J gene: TRBJ2-1; clone size: NA; D gene: NA; V gene: TRBV5-6; CDR3 protein: CASIPGVGSYNEQFF; CDR3 DNA: TGTGCCAGCATCCCAGGGGTTGGTTCCTACAATGAGCAGTTCTTC
J gene: TRBJ2-7; clone size: NA; D gene: TRBD1; V gene: TRBV13; CDR3 protein: CASSPGQGSYEQYF; CDR3 DNA: TGTGCCAGCAGCCCCGGACAGGGTTCCTACGAGCAGTACTTC
J gene: TRBJ2-3; clone size: NA; D gene: NA; V gene: TRBV2; CDR3 protein: CAPGADTQYF; CDR3 DNA: TGTGCCCCGGGTGCGGATACGCAGTATTTT
J gene: TRBJ2-7; clone size: NA; D gene: TRBD1; V gene: TRBV29-1; CDR3 protein: CSVGTGGSYEQYF; CDR3 DNA: TGCAGCGTTGGGACAGGGGGCTCCTACGAGCAGTACTTC
J gene: TRBJ2-2; clone size: NA; D gene: NA; V gene: TRBV5-8; CDR3 protein: CASSLVQGRTGELFF; CDR3 DNA: TGTGCCAGCAGCTTGGTTCAGGGAAGGACCGGGGAGCTGTTTTTT
J gene: TRBJ2-4; clone size: NA; D gene: NA; V gene: TRBV10-3; CDR3 protein: CAISEAAKNIQYF; CDR3 DNA: TGTGCCATCAGTGAGGCCGCCAAAAACATTCAGTACTTC
J gene: TRBJ2-2; clone size: NA; D gene: NA; V gene: TRBV5-4; CDR3 protein: CASSLGGRRNTGELFF; CDR3 DNA: TGTGCCAGCAGCTTGGGAGGTAGGAGGAACACCGGGGAGCTGTTTTTT
J gene: TRBJ1-5; clone size: NA; D gene: NA; V gene: TRBV2; CDR3 protein: CASSDQGGQPQHF; CDR3 DNA: TGTGCCAGCAGTGATCAAGGGGGTCAGCCCCAGCATTTT
J gene: TRBJ2-2; clone size: NA; D gene: NA; V gene: TRBV7-3; CDR3 protein: CASSLNQPGELFF; CDR3 DNA: TGTGCCAGCAGCTTAAACCAGCCCGGGGAGCTGTTTTTT
J gene: TRBJ2-1; clone size: NA; D gene: NA; V gene: TRBV30; CDR3 protein: CAWRRRNEQFF; CDR3 DNA: TGTGCCTGGAGGCGGAGGAATGAGCAGTTCTTC
J gene: TRBJ1-2; clone size: NA; D gene: NA; V gene: TRBV6-1; CDR3 protein: CASSLSVRGVYGYTF; CDR3 DNA: TGTGCCAGCAGCTTATCGGTCAGAGGCGTCTATGGCTACACCTTC
J gene: TRBJ1-5; clone size: once; D gene: NA; V gene: TRBV29-1; CDR3 protein: CSVEERRFQPQHF; CDR3 DNA: TGCAGCGTTGAAGAAAGGAGGTTTCAGCCCCAGCATTTT
J gene: TRBJ2-1; clone size: NA; D gene: TRBD2; V gene: TRBV7-2; CDR3 protein: CASSLRGLAGDNEQFF; CDR3 DNA: TGTGCCAGCAGCTTACGGGGTCTAGCGGGGGACAATGAGCAGTTCTTC
J gene: TRBJ1-2; clone size: NA; D gene: TRBD1; V gene: TRBV2; CDR3 protein: CASSRDRPGYTF; CDR3 DNA: TGTGCCAGCAGTCGGGACAGACCCGGCTACACCTTC
J gene: TRBJ2-5; clone size: NA; D gene: TRBD1; V gene: TRBV5-1; CDR3 protein: CASSWGTGEETQYF; CDR3 DNA: TGCGCCAGCAGCTGGGGGACAGGGGAAGAGACCCAGTACTTC